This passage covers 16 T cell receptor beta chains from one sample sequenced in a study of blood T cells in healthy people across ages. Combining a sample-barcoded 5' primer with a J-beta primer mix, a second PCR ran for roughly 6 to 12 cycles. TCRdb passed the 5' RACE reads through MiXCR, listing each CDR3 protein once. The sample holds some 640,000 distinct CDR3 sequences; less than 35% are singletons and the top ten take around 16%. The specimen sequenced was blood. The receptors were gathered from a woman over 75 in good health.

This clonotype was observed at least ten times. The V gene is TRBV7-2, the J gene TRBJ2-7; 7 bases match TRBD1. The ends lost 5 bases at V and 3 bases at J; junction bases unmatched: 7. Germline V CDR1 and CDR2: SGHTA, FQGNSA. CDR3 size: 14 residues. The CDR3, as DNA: TGTGCCAGCAGCGCCACAGGGGTGGTCTACGAGCAGTACTTC. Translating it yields CASSATGVVYEQYF.

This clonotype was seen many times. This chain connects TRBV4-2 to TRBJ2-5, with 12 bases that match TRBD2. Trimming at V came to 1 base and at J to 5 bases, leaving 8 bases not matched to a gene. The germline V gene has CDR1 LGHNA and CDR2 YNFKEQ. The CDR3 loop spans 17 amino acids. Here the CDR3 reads CASSQVSSGGAGETQYF. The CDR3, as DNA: TGTGCCAGCAGCCAAGTATCTAGCGGGGGGGCCGGGGAGACCCAGTACTTC.

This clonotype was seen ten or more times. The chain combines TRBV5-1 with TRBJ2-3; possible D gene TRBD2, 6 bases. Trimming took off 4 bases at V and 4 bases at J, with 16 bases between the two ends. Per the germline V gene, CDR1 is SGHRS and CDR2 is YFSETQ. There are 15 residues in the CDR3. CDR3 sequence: CASSEGGVGPDTQYF. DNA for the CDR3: TGCGCCAGCAGCGAAGGCGGGGTGGGGCCAGATACGCAGTATTTT.

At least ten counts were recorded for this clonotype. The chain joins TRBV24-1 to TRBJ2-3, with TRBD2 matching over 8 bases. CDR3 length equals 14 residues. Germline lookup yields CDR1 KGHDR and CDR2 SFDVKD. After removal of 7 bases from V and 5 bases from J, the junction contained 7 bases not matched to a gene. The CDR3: CATSRGGSGDTQYF. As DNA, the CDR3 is TGTGCCACCAGCCGGGGGGGGAGCGGAGATACGCAGTATTTT.

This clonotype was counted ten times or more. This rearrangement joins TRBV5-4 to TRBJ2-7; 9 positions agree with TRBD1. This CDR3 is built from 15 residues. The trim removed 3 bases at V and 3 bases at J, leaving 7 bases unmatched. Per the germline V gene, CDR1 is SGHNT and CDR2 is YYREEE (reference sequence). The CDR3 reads CASSSPGQGIYEQYF. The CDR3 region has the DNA TGTGCCAGCAGCTCACCGGGACAGGGCATCTACGAGCAGTACTTC. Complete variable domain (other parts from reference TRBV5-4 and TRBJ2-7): ETGVTQSPTHLIKTRGQQVTLRCSSQSGHNTVSWYQQALGQGPQFIFQYYREEENGRGNFPPRFSGLQFPNYSSELNVNALELDDSALYLCASSSPGQGIYEQYFGPGTRLTVT.

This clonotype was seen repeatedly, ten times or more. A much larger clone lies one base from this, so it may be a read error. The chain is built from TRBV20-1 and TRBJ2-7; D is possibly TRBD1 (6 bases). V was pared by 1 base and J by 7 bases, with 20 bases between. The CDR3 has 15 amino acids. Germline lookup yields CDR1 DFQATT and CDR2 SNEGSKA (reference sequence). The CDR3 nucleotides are TGCAGTGCTAGAGGGGGTGGGACATCCCGTTATGAGCAGTACTTC. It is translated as CSARGGGTSRYEQYF.

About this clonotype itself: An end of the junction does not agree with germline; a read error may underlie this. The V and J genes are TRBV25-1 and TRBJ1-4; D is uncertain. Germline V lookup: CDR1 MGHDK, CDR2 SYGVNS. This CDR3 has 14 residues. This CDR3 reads CASSDQTTSEKLFF. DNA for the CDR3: TGTGCCAGCAGTGATCAGACAACTAGTGAAAAACTGTTTTTT.

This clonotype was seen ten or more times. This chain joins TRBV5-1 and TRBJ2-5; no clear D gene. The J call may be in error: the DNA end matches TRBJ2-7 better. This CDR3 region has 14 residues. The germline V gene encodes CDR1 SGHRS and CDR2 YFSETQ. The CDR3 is CASSLGRTSGEQYF. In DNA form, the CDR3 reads TGCGCCAGCAGCTTGGGCCGGACCTCCGGCGAGCAGTACTTC.

The CDR3 protein is CASNPGQYTGELFF. The CDR3 DNA reads as TGTGCCAGTAATCCAGGACAATACACCGGGGAGCTGTTTTTT. The chain combines TRBV19 with TRBJ2-2; tentative D call: TRBD1 (5 bases). CDR3 length: 14 residues. V was shortened by 7 bases and J by 3 bases, with 12 bases between the two germline ends. Germline CDR1 reads LNHDA; CDR2 reads SQIVND (reference sequence).

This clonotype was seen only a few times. The CDR3 sequence: CASSVGTSPEAFF. CDR3 DNA sequence: TGTGCCAGCAGCGTGGGGACCTCGCCTGAAGCTTTCTTT. The chain is built from TRBV9 and TRBJ1-1; possibly TRBD1 for D (5 bases). The germline V and J ends were trimmed by 2 bases and 6 bases, with 11 bases remaining between them. The CDR3 contains 13 residues. Germline CDR1 is SGDLS and CDR2 is YYNGEE.

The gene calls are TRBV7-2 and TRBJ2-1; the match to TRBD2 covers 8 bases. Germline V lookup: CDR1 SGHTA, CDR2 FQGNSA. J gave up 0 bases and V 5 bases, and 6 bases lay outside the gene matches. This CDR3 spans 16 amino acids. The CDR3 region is CASSKRGTSSYNEQFF. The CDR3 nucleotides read TGTGCCAGCAGCAAACGGGGGACTAGCTCCTACAATGAGCAGTTCTTC.

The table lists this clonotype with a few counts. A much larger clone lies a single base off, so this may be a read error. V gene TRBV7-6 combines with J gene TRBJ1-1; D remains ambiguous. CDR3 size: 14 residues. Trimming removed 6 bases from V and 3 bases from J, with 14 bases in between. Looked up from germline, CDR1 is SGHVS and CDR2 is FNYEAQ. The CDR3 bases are TGTGCCAGCAGGCGGAAACGCGGAGACACTGAAGCTTTCTTT. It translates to CASRRKRGDTEAFF.

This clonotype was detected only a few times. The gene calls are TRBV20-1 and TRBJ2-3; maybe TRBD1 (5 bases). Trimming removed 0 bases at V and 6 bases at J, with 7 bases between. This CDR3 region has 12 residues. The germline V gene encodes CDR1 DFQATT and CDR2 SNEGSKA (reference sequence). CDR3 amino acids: CSAREGHDTQYF. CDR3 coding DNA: TGCAGTGCTAGAGAAGGACACGATACGCAGTATTTT.

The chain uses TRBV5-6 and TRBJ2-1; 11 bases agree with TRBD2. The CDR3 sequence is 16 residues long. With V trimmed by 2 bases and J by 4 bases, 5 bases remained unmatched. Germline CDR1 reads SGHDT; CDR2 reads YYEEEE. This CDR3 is CASSFSGTSGYNEQFF. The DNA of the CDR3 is TGTGCCAGCAGCTTTTCGGGGACTAGCGGATACAATGAGCAGTTCTTC.

CDR3: CASSVGRKGTEAFF. In DNA, the CDR3 is TGTGCCAGCAGTGTGGGTAGGAAGGGGACTGAAGCTTTCTTT. The J gene is TRBJ1-1, the V gene TRBV6-1, with D possibly being TRBD1 (5 bases). The CDR3 is made up of 14 amino acids. CDR1 MNHNS and CDR2 SASEGT come from the germline V gene. Between the trimmed V and J ends, which lost 4 bases and 5 bases, there was a span of 14 bases.

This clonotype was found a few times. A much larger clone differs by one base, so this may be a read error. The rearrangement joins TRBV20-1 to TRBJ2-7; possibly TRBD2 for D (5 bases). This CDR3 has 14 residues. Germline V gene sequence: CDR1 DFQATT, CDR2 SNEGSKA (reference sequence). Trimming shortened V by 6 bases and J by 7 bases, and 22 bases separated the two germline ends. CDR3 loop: CSAETSGRRNEQYF. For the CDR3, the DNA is TGCAGTGCGGAAACTAGTGGTCGAAGGAATGAGCAGTACTTC.